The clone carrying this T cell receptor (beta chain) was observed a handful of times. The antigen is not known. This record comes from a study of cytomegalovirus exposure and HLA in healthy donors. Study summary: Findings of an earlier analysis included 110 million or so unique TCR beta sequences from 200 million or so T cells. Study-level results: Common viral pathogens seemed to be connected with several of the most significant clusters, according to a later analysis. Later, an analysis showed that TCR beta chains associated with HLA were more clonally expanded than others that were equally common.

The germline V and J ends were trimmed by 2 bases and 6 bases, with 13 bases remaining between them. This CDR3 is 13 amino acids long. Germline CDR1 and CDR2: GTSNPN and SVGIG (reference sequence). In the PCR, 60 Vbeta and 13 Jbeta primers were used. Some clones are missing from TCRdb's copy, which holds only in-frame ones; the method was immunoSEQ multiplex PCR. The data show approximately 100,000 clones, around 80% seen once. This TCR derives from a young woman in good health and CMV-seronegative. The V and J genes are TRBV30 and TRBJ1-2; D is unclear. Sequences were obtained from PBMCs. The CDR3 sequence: CAWSRRVVDGYTF. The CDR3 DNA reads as TGTGCCTGGAGTAGGAGAGTAGTGGATGGCTACACCTTC.